This TCR beta chain was obtained from a study of T cells in Graves' hyperthyroidism and ophthalmopathy (dated by TCRdb to between 2017 and 2020). In the study overall: Peripheral blood was collected at initial diagnosis, before any treatment. Thyroid tissue and blood T-cell repertoires from several Graves' hyperthyroidism patients were also compared in the study. After blood sampling, hyperthyroidism patients were treated with methimazole at a starting dose of 30 mg daily, and ophthalmopathy patients were treated with high-dose intravenous methylprednisolone. The 100 or so discovery patients were randomly split 7:3 into training and test sets. The paper describes TCR Vbeta CDR3 sequencing of some 130 peripheral blood samples, made up of roughly 45 ophthalmopathy patients, approximately 76 hyperthyroidism patients and approximately 17 progressor patients. To identify TCR V-J signatures that set the groups apart, the researchers used a discovery cohort of 100 or so patients, made up of under 45 with Graves' ophthalmopathy and some 58 with stable Graves' hyperthyroidism. Whether ophthalmopathy could be predicted prospectively was tested in an independent validation cohort made up of 18 to 20 hyperthyroidism patients plus 17 patients who later progressed to ophthalmopathy. What the authors observed across the whole study: Most expanded thyroid clonotypes (frequency above 0.001) were also found in blood, which suggests that blood repertoires may mirror thyroid immune responses. No statistical method was used to set the sample size in advance, and investigators knew the group allocation. During validation, the model predicted progression to ophthalmopathy a median of about 6.5 months ahead of onset, with just under 71% sensitivity and around 73% specificity. A model built on a 13 V-J signature distinguished ophthalmopathy from stable hyperthyroidism, reaching 85% to 90% sensitivity and around 82% specificity in cross-validation and 80%/75% in testing.

This clonotype was picked up many times. Its antigen is still unknown. Per-base quality was not reported, and no clone a single base away is much larger than it. CDR1 and CDR2 are read off the germline V gene (reference sequence) as GTSNPN and SVGIG. V is shortened by 0 bases, J by 10 bases, and the region joining them spans 16 bases. The CDR3 runs 14 residues from the cysteine to the phenylalanine. Solely the CDR3 DNA is kept, with 42 bases framed from the first base. Graves' hyperthyroidism was defined as stable when no progression to ophthalmopathy occurred over 18 months of follow-up. Hyperthyroidism patients were newly diagnosed, with disease duration under 2 months, and aged 18 to 65 years. Patients with uncontrolled infections, other autoimmune diseases, pregnancy or lactation were excluded. Diagnoses were established on the basis of clinical symptoms, serum thyroxine and TRAb, thyroid ultrasound, and orbital computed tomography. PBMCs were separated from roughly 9.6 ml of fresh peripheral blood using Ficoll-Paque density gradient centrifugation. Total RNA was extracted with Trizol reagent, and quality was checked on an Agilent 2100 Bioanalyzer.

TCR beta CDR3 regions were amplified from RNA transcripts. A first-round RT-PCR of the TCR CDR3 used the HTBI primer set with the Qiagen OneStep RT-PCR kit. The libraries were constructed in a second round of multiplex PCR and then size-selected and purified. Libraries were sequenced paired-end with 100 bp reads on an Illumina HiSeq2000. Per the authors' processing: SOAPnuke was used to process the raw data, throwing out any read that contained adapters or uncalled bases, had a mean Phred below 15, or lacked an exact constant-primer or identifier match. COPE v1.2.5 was used to merge the high-quality paired reads, and each unique nucleotide sequence was defined as a clonotype. Clonotypes were aligned to IMGT TRBV, TRBD and TRBJ reference segments using MiTCR v1.1. The analysis included only V-J combinations with a frequency above 0.0001, which together covered approximately 99% of the repertoires. The TCS score was defined as the ratio of F50 (clonal expansion) to E x V (chaos), calculated using BLOSUM62-based TCRdist between CDR3 peptides within each V-J. Welch's t-statistics and random forest reduced roughly 530 V-J features to around 14, which were used in a naive Bayes classifier (R e1071). TCRdb reran the public reads through fastp at Q25 and MiXCR, keeping productive beta chains. Rows with a matching CDR3 protein are joined into one entry that keeps the most common DNA and genes. The V and J calls here are based on TCRdb, not the publication. Present in this sample are under 700,000 distinct CDR3 sequences, approximately 15% of which were seen just once. 15% to 20% of the sample is taken by the ten largest.

The specimen sequenced was blood. The chain couples TRBV30 to TRBJ2-1; a weak D assignment points to TRBD1 (5 bases agree). The TCR was taken from a woman aged 18-29 years with Graves' hyperthyroidism. This receptor carries the CDR3 CAWSVKGKRYEQFF. The DNA reads as follows: TGTGCCTGGAGTGTAAAGGGGAAACGATACGAGCAGTTCTTC. Reference TRBV30 and TRBJ2-1 genes cover what lies past the CDR3, so the full variable domain is SQTIHQWPATLVQPVGSPLSLECTVEGTSNPNLYWYRQAAGRGLQLLFYSVGIGQISSEVPQNLSASRPQDRQFILSSKKLLLSDSGFYLCAWSVKGKRYEQFFGPGTRLTVL.